This TCR beta chain was captured by sequencing in a study of PD-1 blockade in classical Hodgkin lymphoma (dated by TCRdb to the early 2020s). With regard to the full study: Nivolumab dosing was 3 mg/kg intravenously every 2 weeks, continuing until either disease progression or unacceptable toxicity. A peripheral blood immune signature of response to PD-1 blockade in classical Hodgkin lymphoma was defined using TCR beta sequencing and CyTOF.

Trimming takes 4 bases off V and 2 bases off J; junction bases not matched to a gene: 9. The CDR3 has 16 amino acids, counting the end cysteine and phenylalanine. The DNA shown is the 48-base CDR3, in frame from base 1. Based on the germline V gene (reference sequence), the CDR1 and CDR2 sequences are GTSNPN and SVGIG. The Qiagen DNeasy kit was used to extract genomic DNA both from unsorted PBMCs and from the negatively selected CD4+ and CD8+ fractions. Amplification of TCR beta CDR3 regions was done by immunoSEQ multiplex PCR with primers that anneal to V and J segments. A synthetic immune receptor repertoire was used to minimize amplification bias, and any residual bias was removed computationally once sequencing was done. For the original study's pipeline: Custom Python scripts were used to quantify repertoire diversity as the Shannon entropy index. Unsorted, CD4+ and CD8+ repertoires were analyzed separately, except in combined analyses where CD4+ and CD8+ sequences were merged in silico. Clonal expansion was defined as a frequency increase of at least 2-fold after treatment compared with C1D1, and clones undetected at baseline were assigned a pseudocount of 0.5. Clones with 0 or 1 copy at C1D1 were classified as singleton clones, and clones with 2 or more copies were classified as non-singleton clones. Clones expanded in unsorted samples were annotated as CD4+, CD8+ or unknown by matching protein sequences in sorted samples from the same patient. Diversity changes from C1D1 to C4D1 were tested in paired samples using Wilcoxon tests. TCRdb provides this immuneACCESS table in a form limited to in-frame rearrangements. Some clones are lacking; in checked studies, under half of them reflect an unresolved V gene, and why the rest are absent is not known. The D gene and trimming were derived from the DNA, and the V and J assignments and clone size from that table. Recorded for this sample are around 34,000 clones; 76% of them occurred a single time. Around 15% of the sample lies in the top ten.

Findings and caveats that apply to the study as a whole: The study covered only a single clinical trial cohort, and the causes of the repertoire differences, possibly disease activity or prior therapy, were still not defined. Patients starting nivolumab less than 1 year after ASCT had lower diversity and were excluded from later analyses to avoid confounding by immune reconstitution. By C4D1, a significant rise was seen in CD4+ TCR diversity but not in CD8+ TCR diversity (p=0.0027 vs p=0.16), and the rise was most apparent among complete responders (p=0.02). Baseline diversity similar to that of newly diagnosed patients was observed in trial patients achieving complete response, whereas significantly lower diversity was observed in partial responders and progressors. Baseline TCR diversity was reported to be lower in newly diagnosed patients than in healthy donors, and even lower in relapsed/refractory patients.

A remark on this clone: Its antigen is currently not known. No base quality information exists; no much larger clone differs at one position.

The time point label on this specimen signifies: cycle 2 day 1 (C2D1) of nivolumab. Every trial patient had relapsed after autologous stem cell transplantation, and cohorts A, B and C differed in prior brentuximab vedotin exposure. The trial cohort included around 56 patients with relapsed/refractory classical Hodgkin lymphoma, and each patient had a best overall response of complete response, partial response or progressive disease. Single-agent nivolumab was administered to trial patients in the multi-cohort phase II CheckMate 205 trial. Best overall response was determined by an independent review committee according to the 2007 International Working Group response criteria. Trial PBMCs were collected immediately before nivolumab initiation (C1D1) and during therapy at cycle 2 day 1 and cycle 4 day 1. Peripheral blood was collected in 8 mL Vacutainer Cell Preparation Tubes, from which PBMCs were isolated by centrifugation and then cryopreserved.

The chain is encoded by TRBV30 joined to TRBJ2-7; 12 junctional bases match TRBD1. This specimen consisted of peripheral blood mononuclear cells (PBMCs), obtained before the second cycle of nivolumab. This TCR was recovered from a human donor with classical Hodgkin lymphoma. The CDR3 protein: CAWKFGTGGSPYEQYF. The DNA sequence follows: TGTGCCTGGAAGTTCGGGACAGGGGGCTCTCCCTACGAGCAGTACTTC.